The entry below describes one T cell receptor (beta chain). This entry comes from a study of blood T cell repertoires in COVID-19. About the study: There were acute and convalescent COVID-19 samples, and they came from the United States, Italy and Spain.

The CDR3 has 15 amino acids. V dropped 0 bases and J dropped 4 bases, with 13 bases sitting between them. Germline values: CDR1 LNHNV, CDR2 YYDKDF (reference sequence). Source study methods: For nucleated cells, counts were estimated from reference gene primer amplification. Clones were sequenced by immunoSEQ multiplex PCR, and TCRdb holds only the in-frame ones, with some missing. The DNA gave D and trimming, while V, J and clone size come from that table. Of over 85,000 clones in the sample, 60% to 80% are singletons; the top ten hold 16%. The chain uses TRBV15 and TRBJ2-7, with D tentatively TRBD1 (6 bases). Source material: peripheral blood. The receptor was isolated from a woman aged 80 or over with active or convalescent COVID-19. CDR3 sequence reads: CATSRDTGFPYEQYF. Written as DNA, the CDR3 is TGTGCCACCAGCAGAGATACAGGGTTCCCTTACGAGCAGTACTTC.